This TCR beta chain came from a study of shared clonotypes between healthy human individuals. Study-wide findings and caveats: It was only blood that was sampled, and tissue repertoires likely differ. In general, naive subsets displayed greater estimated richness than memory subsets did.

TCRdb's table, derived via immunoSEQ multiplex PCR, lists solely in-frame clones and lacks some. Of 2.3 million or so clones listed, roughly 93% are singletons. Germline CDR1 MNHNS, CDR2 SASEGT. The CDR3 consists of 13 residues. J lost 18 bases, V lost 2 bases, and 10 bases had no gene match. All participating donors were Caucasian adults from Nashville, Tennessee. The authors divided CD4+ cells into CD45RA+ naive and CD45RA-negative memory subsets. In the case of this clone: What it recognizes is unknown.

Sequencing was performed on naive CD4+ T cells from PBMCs. The subset was: CD45RA+ positively selected. V gene TRBV6-1 combines with J gene TRBJ1-6; 7 nucleotides align to TRBD1. This clonotype was sampled from a man between 18 and 35 years old in good health. Some clones in this sample may be carry-over from other donors' samples. The CDR3 DNA follows: TGTGCCAGCAGTGAAAGGGGGGACAGATACCCCCACTTT. This sequence encodes CASSERGDRYPHF.